At least ten counts were recorded for the clone carrying this T cell receptor (beta chain). No antigen is known for it. The source of the sample is a study of read filtering for tumor transcriptome and immune sequencing. Study information: Mean patient age was approximately 66 years, range roughly 40 to 80; around 17 male, some 14 female. Revised staging placed eight or nine patients in R-ISS I, about 17 in II, more than five in III. TCR-mapped reads were about 4.05 to 10.27 million with IR-seq versus roughly 80 to 1,300 with RNA-seq.

The library was built from roughly 400 ng RNA with molecular barcoded adaptors for alpha/delta and beta/gamma chains. Each CDR3 protein gets one entry after TCRdb re-called the reads with MiXCR. Among more than 100,000 distinct CDR3 sequences listed, around 13% were seen once. General study results and limits: Compared with RNA-seq, IR-seq gave much higher clonotype depth and reliability.

The germline gives CDR1 SGHRS, CDR2 YFSETQ. CDR3 size: 15 residues. Trimming cost V 4 bases and J 1 base, with 11 bases left between them. This sequence originates from a donor over 35 with multiple myeloma. The sequenced material came from a population of CD138-negative cells sorted from bone marrow. This chain joins TRBV5-1 and TRBJ2-2; weak D call: TRBD2 (5 bases). DNA for the CDR3: TGCGCCAGCAGCAACAGAGGGCAGAACACCGGGGAGCTGTTTTTT. Residues: CASSNRGQNTGELFF.